This TCR beta chain emerged from a study of OX40 agonist ivuxolimab in advanced cancers. Study overall: The patients' treatment was ivuxolimab, an agonistic anti-OX40 (CD134) antibody. General study points: Those patients achieving a partial response at 0.1-3.0 mg/kg showed among the lowest clonal expansion.

The CDR3 is 17 residues long. Trimming pared 0 bases from V and 5 bases from J, leaving 16 bases between. Germline CDR1 and CDR2: LGHNT and FRNRAP. Notes on this clone: Its antigen is not identified.

Measured with immunoSEQ multiplex PCR; TCRdb has only the in-frame clones, and not every one. The sample records about 140,000 clones, 90% being singletons. The chain recombines TRBV12-5 with TRBJ1-4; D is possibly TRBD1 (5 bases). The TCR was taken from an adult with an advanced solid tumor such as melanoma, head and neck, liver or kidney cancer. The sample consisted of CD4+ or CD8+ T cells sorted from blood, taken in a trial of the OX40 agonist ivuxolimab. The CDR3 region is CASGLVRTRGWNEKLFF. As DNA, the CDR3 is TGTGCTAGTGGTTTGGTTCGGACGCGGGGGTGGAATGAAAAACTGTTTTTT.